The rows below give T cell receptor beta chains drawn from one sample of a study of CD8+ T cells in alopecia areata. The method was immunoSEQ multiplex PCR; TCRdb's version includes in-frame clones alone and lacks a portion of them. The sample records around 250,000 clones, roughly 69% being singletons. The input for sequencing was CD4+ T cells sorted from blood, taken at week 0. The receptors originated from a human donor with alopecia areata. CDR3s include the opening cysteine and the closing phenylalanine or tryptophan. A D gene is named only where the DNA matches it firmly. Size is stated for part of the rows, as once, few or many counts, or as a class when the clone is expanded.

>TRBD1|15|TRBV19|once|TRBJ2-3
TGTGCCAGTAGTTTGGGACAGACTACTACAGATACGCAGTATTTT
CASSLGQTTTDTQYF
>TRBD1|16|TRBV7-2|once|TRBJ1-2
TGTGCCAGCAGCTTATCAGGGACAGGGGTAATGTTCGGCTACACCTTC
CASSLSGTGVMFGYTF
>NA|16|TRBV15|NA|TRBJ2-7
TGTGCCACCAGTGATACGGAGAGCCCCAGTCCGGGGGAGCAGTACTTC
CATSDTESPSPGEQYF
>NA|14|TRBV4-1|NA|TRBJ2-2
TGCGCCAGCAGCCAAGTCGAGGTCACCGGGGAGCTGTTTTTT
CASSQVEVTGELFF
>NA|15|TRBV27|NA|TRBJ2-3
TGTGCCAGCAGTTTTAGACTAATAAGCACAGATACGCAGTATTTT
CASSFRLISTDTQYF
>NA|14|TRBV4-1|NA|TRBJ2-2
TGCGCCAGCAGCCCTACAGGGTTCACCGGGGAGCTGTTTTTT
CASSPTGFTGELFF
>NA|13|TRBV5-1|NA|TRBJ2-7
TGCGCCAGCAGCGTTGACAGAAGCGACGAGCAGTACTTC
CASSVDRSDEQYF
>TRBD1|13|TRBV29-1|NA|TRBJ2-4
TGCAGCGTTTTGACAGGGGCGGGAAACATTCAGTACTTC
CSVLTGAGNIQYF
>NA|15|TRBV5-6|NA|TRBJ1-3
TGTGCCAGCACCAGGCGACAGGCTTGGGGAAACACCATATATTTT
CASTRRQAWGNTIYF
>NA|16|TRBV2|NA|TRBJ2-7
TGTGCCAGCACCATCGAATGGGATCTGAGCTCCTACGAGCAGTACTTC
CASTIEWDLSSYEQYF
>NA|13|TRBV30|NA|TRBJ1-2
TGTGCCTGGAGTGGACAGGTCGTCTATGGCTACACCTTC
CAWSGQVVYGYTF
>NA|11|TRBV29-1|NA|TRBJ1-2
TGCAGCGTTGAAGTTGGGACCTTCTACACCTTC
CSVEVGTFYTF
>NA|14|TRBV5-1|NA|TRBJ1-2
TGCGCCAGCAGCTTGTTCAGTCAGCAGGGCGGCTACACCTTC
CASSLFSQQGGYTF
>NA|14|TRBV7-3|NA|TRBJ2-2
TGTGCCAGCAGCTTATTTCAGAACACCGGGGAGCTGTTTTTT
CASSLFQNTGELFF
>NA|14|TRBV30|NA|TRBJ1-1
TGTGCCTGGACCCCGGGACTCTGGGGGACTGAAGCTTTCTTT
CAWTPGLWGTEAFF
>TRBD1|16|TRBV6-6|once|TRBJ1-5
TGTGCCAGCAGTTCCTCGGACAGGGGGCTGTTTCAGCCCCAGCATTTT
CASSSSDRGLFQPQHF
>TRBD1|15|TRBV30|NA|TRBJ2-7
TGTGCCTGGAGTCTTGGACAGGGGAGCTCCTACGAGCAGTACTTC
CAWSLGQGSSYEQYF
>TRBD1|14|TRBV30|NA|TRBJ1-4
TGTGCCTGGACCTCAGGGGGCTTCGGGGAAAAACTGTTTTTT
CAWTSGGFGEKLFF
>NA|14|TRBV7-2|NA|TRBJ2-3
TGTGCCAGCAGCCAGGGGCAAAGCTGGGATACGCAGTATTTT
CASSQGQSWDTQYF
>TRBD1|13|TRBV7-3|few|TRBJ2-2
TGTGCCAGCAGTGACAGGGGAGTCAGGGAGCTGTTTTTT
CASSDRGVRELFF
>NA|14|TRBV4-1|NA|TRBJ1-2
TGCGCCAGCAGCCAAGAGGGCCGAAGGGATGGCTACACCTTC
CASSQEGRRDGYTF
>NA|13|TRBV30|NA|TRBJ1-2
TGTGCCTGGATGCTTAGCAGGGCCGATGGCTACACCTTC
CAWMLSRADGYTF
>NA|14|TRBV29-1|NA|TRBJ1-1
TGCAGCGTTGCGGAGGGAAGAATGAACACTGAAGCTTTCTTT
CSVAEGRMNTEAFF
>NA|11|TRBV20-1|NA|TRBJ1-2
TGCAGTGCGCGACCCGTCGGGGGCTACACCTTC
CSARPVGGYTF
>NA|14|TRBV30|NA|TRBJ2-7
TGTGCCTGGAGCCCCAAGGGAGGCGCCTACGAGCAGTACTTC
CAWSPKGGAYEQYF
>NA|11|TRBV4-2|NA|TRBJ1-3
TGTGCCAGCAGCCAAGAAGACACCATATATTTT
CASSQEDTIYF
>NA|14|TRBV7-9|NA|TRBJ2-7
TGTGCCAGCAGCCACAACTTGCAGGAGGGCGAGCAGTACTTC
CASSHNLQEGEQYF
>NA|12|TRBV7-9|few|TRBJ2-2
TGTGCCAGCAGCGTAAACACCGGGGAGCTGTTTTTT
CASSVNTGELFF
>NA|14|TRBV13|NA|TRBJ2-3
TGTGCCAGCAGCTTAGGACAGGCCACAGATACGCAGTATTTT
CASSLGQATDTQYF
>TRBD2|17|TRBV7-9|few|TRBJ2-3
TGTGCCAGCAGCCTCGGCGTCGGGGGGGCTGGCACAGATACGCAGTATTTT
CASSLGVGGAGTDTQYF
>NA|13|TRBV5-1|NA|TRBJ1-2
TGCGCCAGCAGCTTTACCGAGAACTATGGCTACACCTTC
CASSFTENYGYTF
>NA|15|TRBV23-1|NA|TRBJ2-3
TGCGCCAGCACTACGGACCCCGAAGGTACAGATACGCAGTATTTT
CASTTDPEGTDTQYF
>NA|14|TRBV30|few|TRBJ2-6
TGTGCCTGGATTACAGTCTCTGGGGCCAACGTCCTGACTTTC
CAWITVSGANVLTF
>NA|15|TRBV9|NA|TRBJ2-5
TGTGCCAGCAGCCTAGGAGGGGGACGGTTCGAGACCCAGTACTTC
CASSLGGGRFETQYF
>NA|12|TRBV29-1|NA|TRBJ2-2
TGCAGTATGACGCGGAACACCGGGGAGCTGTTTTTT
CSMTRNTGELFF
>TRBD1|15|TRBV10-2|NA|TRBJ1-5
TGCGCCAGCAGTGTTGGACAGGGGGCAGGTCAGCCCCAGCATTTT
CASSVGQGAGQPQHF
>TRBD2|15|TRBV4-1|NA|TRBJ2-4
TGCGCCAGCAGCCAAGTTGTGGCGGGGGGCGAGCTTCAGTACTTC
CASSQVVAGGELQYF